This entry features one T cell receptor beta chain sequence. CDR3 size: 15 residues. The germline V and J ends were trimmed by 2 bases and 7 bases, with 17 bases remaining between them. Germline assignment: CDR1 MNHEY and CDR2 SVGAGI. These data are taken from a study of blood T cell repertoires in COVID-19. Study background: From the United States, Italy and Spain came samples of acute and convalescent COVID-19. From T cells, B-cell-depleted T cells, or PBMCs came the material, which was cDNA or gDNA.

In the study's own analysis: Amplified reference gene primers provided the basis for estimating nucleated cell counts. This table comes from immunoSEQ multiplex PCR, and its TCRdb copy is limited to in-frame clones, with some not included. The V and J calls and clone size come from that table; D and trimming were worked out from the DNA. The profile shows approximately 380,000 clones, about 85% of them singletons. This sequence was found in a woman aged 18-29 years with acute or convalescent COVID-19. Sequencing was carried out using peripheral blood. The chain joins TRBV6-5 to TRBJ1-2, with D possibly being TRBD1 (6 bases). The CDR3 protein is CASSYTTTGYGGYTF. The DNA of the CDR3 is TGTGCCAGCAGTTACACCACCACAGGGTATGGTGGCTACACCTTC.